The next 20 T cell receptor beta chains were all read from a single sample in a study of cytomegalovirus exposure and HLA in healthy donors (dated by TCRdb to about 2017). The library was generated by the immunoSEQ multiplex PCR assay. A mixture of 60 forward primers for TCR Vbeta segments and 13 reverse primers for TCR Jbeta segments was used in the multiplex PCR. TCRdb stores this immuneACCESS table with in-frame sequences only. Part of the clones is absent; in the studies checked, under half of the shortfall reflects unresolved V genes, and no reason is known for the rest. The sample table holds 60,000 or so clones, of which roughly 77% were seen once. The top ten clones comprise roughly 3.4% of the sample. Sample: PBMCs. Every receptor here comes from a woman aged 35 to 49 in good health and CMV-seropositive.

This chain connects TRBV7-8 to TRBJ2-7, with D tentatively TRBD1 (6 bases). V was shortened by 4 bases and J by 2 bases, with 12 bases between the two germline ends. Looked up from germline, CDR1 is SGHVS and CDR2 is FQNEAQ. The CDR3 has 14 amino acids. The CDR3 nucleotides are TGTGCCAGCAGCTGGGGGCCAGGGACCTACGAGCAGTACTTC. This encodes CASSWGPGTYEQYF.

The V call is TRBV7-6, the J call TRBJ1-3; D call uncertain. CDR1 SGHVS and CDR2 FNYEAQ come from the germline V gene. Trimming took 0 bases from V and 4 from J, leaving 13 bases between them. CDR3 length: 16 residues. The DNA for the CDR3 is TGTGCCAGCAGCTTAGCGTTGGGCCCGGGGGGAAACACCATATATTTT. Its protein is CASSLALGPGGNTIYF.

This rearrangement joins TRBV14 to TRBJ2-1, with a possible D match to TRBD1 (6 bases). This CDR3 spans 17 amino acids. Trimming removed 0 bases from V and 9 bases from J, with 21 bases in between. Germline values: CDR1 SGHDN, CDR2 FVKESK. The CDR3 nucleotides read TGTGCCAGCAGCCAAGATTTGGGGGCTGAACTGGCGGGTGAGCAGTTCTTC. Translating gives CASSQDLGAELAGEQFF.

This chain joins TRBV14 and TRBJ2-3, with 10 bases identical to TRBD2. This CDR3 has 16 amino acids. Germline assignment: CDR1 SGHDN and CDR2 FVKESK. V shed 4 bases, J shed 0 bases, and the junction held 4 bases outside the gene matches. Here the CDR3 reads CASSRLAGGSTDTQYF. CDR3 nucleotide sequence: TGTGCCAGCAGCCGGTTAGCGGGGGGAAGCACAGATACGCAGTATTTT. The full variable domain, rest sourced from reference TRBV14 and TRBJ2-3, is EAGVTQFPSHSVIEKGQTVTLRCDPISGHDNLYWYRRVMGKEIKFLLHFVKESKQDESGMPNNRFLAERTGGTYSTLKVQPAELEDSGVYFCASSRLAGGSTDTQYFGPGTRLTVL.

The chain has TRBV30 and TRBJ1-2; TRBD1 matches 9 bases. The germline V gene has CDR1 GTSNPN and CDR2 SVGIG (reference sequence). The junction had 8 bases not matched to a gene; V was cut back by 5 bases and J by 4 bases. There are 14 residues in the CDR3. CDR3 DNA sequence: TGTGCCTGGGTAACAGGGGGCTTCGCCTATGGCTACACCTTC. As protein: CAWVTGGFAYGYTF.

The chain employs TRBV18 and TRBJ2-2, with D possibly TRBD1 on 5 matching bases. This CDR3 region has 16 residues. Germline CDR1 reads KGHSH; CDR2 reads LQKENI. Trimming cost V 3 bases and J 5 bases, with 16 bases left between them. CDR3 sequence (DNA): TGTGCCAGCTCACCGGCAGGGTTGGGCGCGACCGGGGAGCTGTTTTTT. As protein: CASSPAGLGATGELFF. The whole variable domain, filled in from reference TRBV18 and TRBJ2-2, reads NAGVMQNPRHLVRRRGQEARLRCSPMKGHSHVYWYRQLPEEGLKFMVYLQKENIIDESGMPKERFSAEFPKEGPSILRIQQVVRGDSAAYFCASSPAGLGATGELFFGEGSRLTVL.

CDR3 sequence: CASTLRGGNTEAFF. The CDR3 DNA reads TGTGCCAGTACCCTAAGGGGGGGCAACACTGAAGCTTTCTTT. The V call is TRBV19, the J call TRBJ1-1; tentative D call: TRBD1 (6 bases). The CDR3 is made up of 14 amino acids. Trimming removed 7 bases from V and 2 bases from J, with 14 bases in between. Germline CDR1 is LNHDA and CDR2 is SQIVND (reference sequence).

The chain combines TRBV11-2 with TRBJ2-1; 14 nucleotides agree with TRBD2. This CDR3 has 19 residues. In germline, CDR1 is SGHAT, CDR2 FQNNGV. J gave up 8 bases and V 5 bases, and 17 bases lay outside the gene matches. The CDR3 bases are TGTGCCAGCAGCCGACTAGCGGGGGGGCCTATGTGGACTGGAGATGAGCAGTTCTTC. It codes for CASSRLAGGPMWTGDEQFF.

This clone has just one count. The chain has TRBV29-1 and TRBJ1-2, with D tentatively TRBD1 (5 bases). The CDR3 runs to 14 residues. CDR1 is SQVTM and CDR2 is ANQGSEA in the germline V gene. The germline V and J ends were trimmed by 0 bases and 4 bases, with 12 bases remaining between them. In nucleotides, the CDR3 is TGCAGCGTTGAAGATATTAGGGGAGGCTATGGCTACACCTTC. Protein: CSVEDIRGGYGYTF.

V is TRBV6-5 and J is TRBJ1-2, with D unclear. V was pared by 3 bases and J by 4 bases, with 9 bases between. The CDR3 sequence is 13 residues long. The V gene's germline CDR1 is MNHEY and CDR2 SVGAGI. For the CDR3, the DNA is TGTGCCAGCAGTTATGGGAGTGGCTATGGCTACACCTTC. This gives the protein CASSYGSGYGYTF.

The chain combines TRBV27 with TRBJ1-2, with D possibly matching TRBD1 (6 bases). Germline CDR1 reads MNHEY; CDR2 reads SMNVEV (reference sequence). The germline V and J ends were trimmed by 0 bases and 4 bases, with 18 bases remaining between them. This CDR3 is 17 amino acids long. CDR3 sequence: CASSLSSPAGVPYGYTF. In DNA form, the CDR3 reads TGTGCCAGCAGTTTATCATCCCCGGCAGGGGTGCCCTATGGCTACACCTTC.

This rearrangement joins TRBV7-6 to TRBJ1-3; 8 bases agree with TRBD1. Trimming at V came to 0 bases and at J to 2 bases, leaving 3 bases not matched to a gene. The CDR3 runs to 16 residues. Germline V gene sequence: CDR1 SGHVS, CDR2 FNYEAQ. The chain's CDR3 is CASSLADRGTGNTIYF. The CDR3 DNA is TGTGCCAGCAGCTTAGCCGACAGGGGAACTGGAAACACCATATATTTT. Drawing the rest from reference TRBV7-6 and TRBJ1-3, the complete variable domain is GAGVSQSPRYKVTKRGQDVALRCDPISGHVSLYWYRQALGQGPEFLTYFNYEAQQDKSGLPNDRFSAERPEGSISTLTIQRTEQRDSAMYRCASSLADRGTGNTIYFGEGSWLTVV.

The chain carries TRBV19 and TRBJ1-5; D is possibly TRBD1 (5 bases). The CDR3 is made up of 13 amino acids. The V end was cut by 2 bases, the J end by 7 bases, with 9 bases between. The V gene's germline CDR1 is LNHDA and CDR2 SQIVND (reference sequence). The CDR3 sequence is CASSIQGGQPQHF. The CDR3 nucleotides are TGTGCCAGTAGTATACAGGGAGGCCAGCCCCAGCATTTT.

V and J are TRBV6-5 and TRBJ1-1; the match to TRBD1 covers 9 bases. V dropped 6 bases and J dropped 8; count of bases not matched to a gene: 4. The CDR3 consists of 12 residues. CDR1 is MNHEY and CDR2 is SVGAGI in the germline V gene. In DNA form, the CDR3 reads TGTGCCAGCAGCCCCGGGACAGGGGAAGCTTTCTTT. Translated, it gives CASSPGTGEAFF.

This chain uses TRBV2 with TRBJ2-7, with 10 bases identical to TRBD2. Germline V gene lookup returns CDR1 SNHLY and CDR2 FYNNEI. After removal of 8 bases from V and 9 bases from J, the junction contained 13 bases not matched to a gene. CDR3 length equals 14 residues. The CDR3 DNA follows: TGTGCCAGCCGATCAGCGGGGGGGATAGAGGGGCAGTACTTC. It specifies CASRSAGGIEGQYF.

The J gene is TRBJ1-2, the V gene TRBV7-8, with TRBD1 identical over 7 bases. After removal of 4 bases from V and 3 bases from J, the junction contained 2 bases not matched to a gene. The CDR3 is 13 amino acids. Germline CDR1 is SGHVS and CDR2 is FQNEAQ. DNA for the CDR3: TGTGCCAGCAGCTCCGACAGGGACTATGGCTACACCTTC. This sequence encodes CASSSDRDYGYTF.

V is TRBV6-1 and J is TRBJ1-1; 10 nucleotides align to TRBD1. V lost 6 bases and J lost 4; bases outside the gene matches: 8. Germline CDR1 MNHNS, CDR2 SASEGT. The CDR3 runs 15 residues. In DNA form, the CDR3 reads TGTGCCAGCAGCGCCCGGGACAGGGGTCCCACTGAAGCTTTCTTT. It codes for CASSARDRGPTEAFF.

DNA for the CDR3: TGTGCCAGCAGCTTAAGGACAGGCTATGGCTACACCTTC. Residues: CASSLRTGYGYTF. This chain joins TRBV11-2 and TRBJ1-2, with TRBD1 matching 7 bases. This CDR3 is 13 amino acids long. With 2 bases clipped from V and 4 bases from J, the junction kept 1 base outside the gene matches. Germline lookup yields CDR1 SGHAT and CDR2 FQNNGV.

This chain uses TRBV4-3 with TRBJ2-7; D is unresolved. Germline V CDR1 and CDR2: LGHNA, YSLEER. The CDR3 is 15 residues long. V shed 0 bases and J shed 1 base, with 10 bases lying between them. CDR3 protein: CASSQDLPISYEQYF. The CDR3 DNA is TGCGCCAGCAGCCAAGATCTACCCATTTCCTACGAGCAGTACTTC.

The gene calls are TRBV5-1 and TRBJ2-2, with a weak D call TRBD1 (5 bases). CDR1 and CDR2 (germline): SGHRS, YFSETQ. V lost 2 bases, J lost 4 bases, and 12 bases lay in between. This CDR3 region has 15 residues. CDR3 residues: CASSFNTGSTGELFF. As DNA, the CDR3 is TGCGCCAGCAGCTTTAATACAGGCAGCACCGGGGAGCTGTTTTTT.